The next 32 T cell receptor beta chains were all read from a single sample in a study of T cell responses to AZD1222 COVID-19 vaccine (dated by TCRdb to about 2021). Receptor amplification or capture employed the immunoSEQ multiplex PCR assay. Sourced from immuneACCESS, this table was stored by TCRdb with only in-frame sequences that have V and J called. A share of the clones is absent; for the studies checked, an unresolved V gene accounts for under half, and the remainder has no known explanation. For this sample there are about 160,000 clones; 90% to 95% appear just once. 4.4% of the sample lies in the top ten. The sample's time point, from its label and the paper: baseline before first vaccination. Read against the paper, the sample's treatment or condition label means: meningococcal conjugate vaccine given as trial control. Here the sequenced sample was peripheral blood, taken on day 0 of MenACWY control vaccination. The receptors were gathered from an adult in good health.

The V call is TRBV4-3, the J call TRBJ2-3; D may be TRBD1 or TRBD2 (5 bases each). The germline CDR1 and CDR2 sequences are LGHNA and YSLEER. The length of the CDR3 is 12 residues. Trimming took 4 bases from V and 7 from J, leaving 9 bases between them. CDR3 in amino acids: CASSPEGNTQYF. The CDR3 DNA reads TGCGCCAGCAGCCCTGAGGGGAATACGCAGTATTTT.

This sequence joins TRBV5-5 and TRBJ1-1, with 7 bases aligning to TRBD1. J lost 8 bases, V lost 0 bases, and 10 bases had no gene match. The CDR3 length is 15 residues. CDR1 and CDR2 (germline): SGHKS, YYEKEE (reference sequence). The CDR3 loop reads CASSLEGDRVREAFF. The CDR3 DNA is TGTGCCAGCAGCTTGGAAGGAGACAGGGTGAGGGAAGCTTTCTTT.

J is TRBJ1-2 and V is TRBV19; possible D gene TRBD1, 6 bases. CDR3 length: 16 residues. Germline lookup yields CDR1 LNHDA and CDR2 SQIVND (reference sequence). The germline V and J ends were trimmed by 2 bases and 0 bases, with 13 bases remaining between them. The DNA of the CDR3 is TGTGCCAGTAGTATAAGCCCAGGGGAGCCTAACTATGGCTACACCTTC. Its protein is CASSISPGEPNYGYTF.

The rearrangement joins TRBV6-5 to TRBJ1-1; D unresolved. Germline CDR1 reads MNHEY; CDR2 reads SVGAGI. The CDR3 spans 15 residues. V was trimmed by 2 bases and J by 1 base, leaving 11 bases between them. In nucleotides, the CDR3 is TGTGCCAGCAGTTACGGGCGGGTGACGAACACTGAAGCTTTCTTT. Translated: CASSYGRVTNTEAFF.

In nucleotides, the CDR3 is TGTGCCAGCAGCTCTCTGGGACAGGGGAACACTGAAGCTTTCTTT. Encoded protein: CASSSLGQGNTEAFF. The V gene is TRBV28, the J gene TRBJ1-1; 9 bases are shared with TRBD1. The V gene end was trimmed by 6 bases and the J gene end by 1 base; junction bases not matched to a gene: 6. The V gene's germline CDR1 is MDHEN and CDR2 SYDVKM. This CDR3 comprises 15 residues.

The chain has TRBV19 and TRBJ1-2, with TRBD1 matching 10 bases. V lost 6 bases and J lost 6; bases outside the gene matches: 7. This CDR3 contains 14 residues. Germline V gene sequence: CDR1 LNHDA, CDR2 SQIVND (reference sequence). The DNA of the CDR3 is TGTGCCAGTAGCAAGGGACAGGGGCGGGATGGCTACACCTTC. It codes for CASSKGQGRDGYTF.

The chain has TRBV28 and TRBJ1-1, with a weak D call TRBD1 (6 bases). CDR3 length: 15 amino acids. Germline V lookup: CDR1 MDHEN, CDR2 SYDVKM. The germline V and J ends were trimmed by 5 bases and 0 bases, with 13 bases remaining between them. The CDR3 loop is CASSLGQGMNTEAFF. The CDR3 DNA is TGTGCCAGCAGTCTGGGGCAGGGGATGAACACTGAAGCTTTCTTT.

The J gene is TRBJ2-1, the V gene TRBV27, with D perhaps TRBD1 (5 bases). This CDR3 has 17 residues. V was cut by 0 bases and J by 2 bases, with 14 bases left in between. The germline gives CDR1 MNHEY, CDR2 SMNVEV (reference sequence). CDR3 residues: CASSLSWGIETYNEQFF. CDR3 in DNA: TGTGCCAGCAGTTTATCATGGGGCATCGAGACCTACAATGAGCAGTTCTTC.

The rearrangement links TRBV7-2 to TRBJ1-3; perhaps TRBD1 as D (6 bases). The CDR3 has 16 residues. Germline V gene lookup returns CDR1 SGHTA and CDR2 FQGNSA. The V and J ends lost 6 bases and 1 base respectively, with 16 bases between them. The CDR3 sequence is CASSPRTGPSGNTIYF. The CDR3 DNA reads as TGTGCCAGCAGTCCACGCACAGGGCCGTCTGGAAACACCATATATTTT.

The chain carries TRBV6-5 and TRBJ1-5; no clear D. In germline, CDR1 is MNHEY, CDR2 SVGAGI. The CDR3 spans 13 residues. V lost 1 base, J lost 4 bases, and 5 bases lay in between. CDR3 coding DNA: TGTGCCAGCAGTTACTTTAAAAATCAGCCCCAGCATTTT. Translated: CASSYFKNQPQHF.

The genes are TRBV19 and TRBJ1-4; no clear D. Trimming shortened V by 3 bases and J by 0 bases, and 8 bases separated the two germline ends. The CDR3 extends over 15 amino acids. Per germline, CDR1 LNHDA and CDR2 SQIVND (reference sequence). The CDR3 region has the DNA TGTGCCAGTAGTATGGGCGGGGCAACTAATGAAAAACTGTTTTTT. This gives the protein CASSMGGATNEKLFF.

This rearrangement joins TRBV12-2 to TRBJ1-4. TRBV12-2 is described as a pseudogene. The CDR3 is made up of 13 amino acids. The chain's CDR3 is CASRLEANEKLFF. The CDR3 region has the DNA TGTGCAAGTCGCTTAGAAGCTAATGAAAAACTGTTTTTT.

This clone appeared a single time. The chain has TRBV30 and TRBJ2-7; 9 bases are a match to TRBD1. This CDR3 is built from 15 residues. V lost 3 bases and J lost 5; bases outside the gene matches: 11. Germline V gene data show CDR1 as GTSNPN and CDR2 as SVGIG (reference sequence). DNA of the CDR3: TGTGCCTGGAGCCGCCCCGGGACAGGGCATAACGAGCAGTACTTC. Protein: CAWSRPGTGHNEQYF.

The chain combines TRBV10-3 with TRBJ2-7; D is ambiguous. CDR1 is ENHRY, CDR2 SYGVKD, per germline. The CDR3 sequence is 14 residues long. Deletions cut 5 bases from V and 2 bases from J, with 13 bases between. The CDR3 nucleotides read TGTGCCATCAGTCCACCGAGACCGCCCTACGAGCAGTACTTC. This sequence encodes CAISPPRPPYEQYF.

The chain couples TRBV19 to TRBJ1-1; D is undetermined. Germline V gene data show CDR1 as LNHDA and CDR2 as SQIVND (reference sequence). CDR3 length equals 17 residues. Between the trimmed V and J ends, which lost 3 bases and 1 base, there was a span of 18 bases. Here the CDR3 DNA reads TGTGCCAGTAGTATGCGGGTTTGGGAAACCAAGAACACTGAAGCTTTCTTT. Amino acid sequence: CASSMRVWETKNTEAFF.

This sequence joins TRBV7-2 and TRBJ2-1; 9 bases map to TRBD1. The V segment lost 4 bases and the J segment 4 bases; nucleotides outside the gene matches: 5. The CDR3 is 15 residues long. The germline V gene encodes CDR1 SGHTA and CDR2 FQGNSA. The CDR3 spells CASSSEGQGYNEQFF. DNA of the CDR3: TGTGCCAGCAGCTCTGAGGGACAGGGATACAATGAGCAGTTCTTC.

This chain links TRBV28 with TRBJ1-2; D is perhaps TRBD1 (5 bases). The ends were cut back, 3 bases at V and 0 bases at J, with 11 bases in the middle. Germline V gives CDR1 MDHEN, CDR2 SYDVKM. The CDR3 runs to 15 residues. The CDR3 loop is CASSFPGLANYGYTF. CDR3 DNA sequence: TGTGCCAGCAGTTTCCCAGGGCTGGCTAACTATGGCTACACCTTC.

V is TRBV7-8 and J is TRBJ2-7; D possibly uses TRBD1 or TRBD2 (5 bases each). Germline V gene lookup returns CDR1 SGHVS and CDR2 FQNEAQ. Trimming cost V 5 bases and J 3 bases, with 11 bases left between them. The CDR3 sequence is 13 residues long. CDR3 DNA: TGTGCCAGCAGCCATTCTGGGGGCTACGAGCAGTACTTC. Protein sequence: CASSHSGGYEQYF.

This rearrangement joins TRBV5-1 to TRBJ2-3; D gene uncertain. CDR1 and CDR2 from the germline V gene are SGHRS and YFSETQ. The V gene lost 1 base and the J gene lost 2 bases, with 5 bases spanning the gap. There are 13 residues in the CDR3. DNA for the CDR3: TGCGCCAGCAGCTTGTTCCTCACAGATACGCAGTATTTT. This gives the protein CASSLFLTDTQYF.

The chain employs TRBV7-9 and TRBJ1-1; the D gene is possibly TRBD1 (6 bases). The V end was cut by 5 bases, the J end by 6 bases, with 10 bases between. CDR1 is SEHNR and CDR2 is FQNEAQ in the germline V gene (reference sequence). The CDR3 consists of 12 residues. The CDR3 spells CASSETGPEAFF. The CDR3 region has the DNA TGTGCCAGCAGCGAGACAGGTCCTGAAGCTTTCTTT.

This clone occurred once. The rearrangement uses TRBV27 and TRBJ2-7, with D perhaps matching TRBD2 (6 bases). This CDR3 is built from 11 residues. Per the germline V gene, CDR1 is MNHEY and CDR2 is SMNVEV (reference sequence). Trimming removed 8 bases from V and 6 bases from J, with 11 bases in between. In nucleotides, the CDR3 is TGTGCCAGCGTACGCGGGGCCGAGCAGTACTTC. Translation: CASVRGAEQYF.

The rearrangement joins TRBV5-5 to TRBJ1-3; 9 bases map to TRBD1. Germline CDR1 reads SGHKS; CDR2 reads YYEKEE (reference sequence). The CDR3 runs 16 residues. V lost 4 bases and J lost 4; bases outside the gene matches: 9. In nucleotides, the CDR3 is TGTGCCAGCAGCCCAGGGACAGGGAAAGCGGGAAACACCATATATTTT. Translation gives CASSPGTGKAGNTIYF.

The count of this clone is one. The chain combines TRBV7-9 with TRBJ2-2; unclear D gene. CDR1 and CDR2 (germline): SEHNR, FQNEAQ (reference sequence). Deletions cut 7 bases from V and 4 bases from J, with 13 bases between. The CDR3 runs to 14 residues. The CDR3 DNA sequence: TGTGCCAGCATACCGTCTGAGGCCACCGGGGAGCTGTTTTTT. It translates to CASIPSEATGELFF.

This CDR3 reads CAWTGGIYGYTF. Here the CDR3 DNA reads TGTGCCTGGACTGGTGGCATTTATGGCTACACCTTC. The chain combines TRBV30 with TRBJ1-2; unclear D gene. Germline CDR1 GTSNPN, CDR2 SVGIG (reference sequence). CDR3 size: 12 residues. Trimming left V 4 bases short and J 5 bases short, with 11 bases between.

The J gene is TRBJ2-2, the V gene TRBV7-2, with 8 bases lining up with TRBD2. Germline assignment: CDR1 SGHTA and CDR2 FQGNSA. This CDR3 region has 19 residues. The V gene end was trimmed by 1 base and the J gene end by 2 bases; junction bases not matched to a gene: 12. The DNA of the CDR3 is TGTGCCAGCAGCTTAGTGGCAGCGGGAGCCCTCGTAAACACCGGGGAGCTGTTTTTT. Translation gives CASSLVAAGALVNTGELFF.

The chain carries TRBV7-3 and TRBJ2-1, with 16 bases aligning to TRBD2. Losses at the gene ends were 2 bases for V and 7 bases for J; bases not matched to a gene: 8. The CDR3 is 18 amino acids. Germline V gene sequence: CDR1 SGHTA, CDR2 FQGTGA. In DNA, the CDR3 is TGTGCCAGCAGCTTAGGGACTAGCGGGAGGGTCGGGAGAAATGAGCAGTTCTTC. Translation: CASSLGTSGRVGRNEQFF. Variable domain in full (rest from reference TRBV7-3 and TRBJ2-1): GAGVSQTPSNKVTEKGKYVELRCDPISGHTALYWYRQSLGQGPEFLIYFQGTGAADDSGLPNDRFFAVRPEGSVSTLKIQRTERGDSAVYLCASSLGTSGRVGRNEQFFGPGTRLTVL.

This sequence joins TRBV4-2 and TRBJ2-1, with D perhaps matching TRBD2 (6 bases). Germline lookup yields CDR1 LGHNA and CDR2 YNFKEQ. The CDR3 is 17 amino acids. V shed 1 base and J shed 5 bases, with 18 bases lying between them. The CDR3 coding sequence is TGTGCCAGCAGCCAAGTTATATTTAGGCCTAGCGACAATGAGCAGTTCTTC. This gives the protein CASSQVIFRPSDNEQFF.

The chain employs TRBV28 and TRBJ1-6; D is unclear. Germline V CDR1 and CDR2: MDHEN, SYDVKM. The CDR3 is 16 residues long. V was pared by 6 bases and J by 10 bases, with 22 bases between. The CDR3 loop reads CASSPNRVGGNSPLHF. DNA of the CDR3: TGTGCCAGCAGCCCTAATAGGGTGGGTGGGAACTCACCCCTCCACTTT.

V and J are TRBV27 and TRBJ1-6; no clear D gene. The V gene lost 1 base and the J gene lost 5 bases, with 0 bases spanning the gap. The CDR3 runs 12 residues. Germline V gives CDR1 MNHEY, CDR2 SMNVEV (reference sequence). The CDR3 coding sequence is TGTGCCAGCAGTTTATATAATTCACCCCTCCACTTT. This translates into CASSLYNSPLHF.

The chain recombines TRBV3-1 (or the pseudogene TRBV3-2) with TRBJ1-3; 7 nucleotides line up with TRBD1. In germline, CDR1 is LGHDT, CDR2 YNNKEL (reference sequence). Trimming cost V 3 bases and J 4 bases; bases outside gene matches: 3. The CDR3 contains 14 residues. CDR3 residues: CASSQPGQGNTIYF. For the CDR3, the DNA is TGTGCCAGCAGCCAGCCGGGACAGGGAAACACCATATATTTT.

This chain links TRBV23-1 with TRBJ1-3; D gene ambiguous. TRBV23-1 is labeled an ORF, and its function is uncertain. This CDR3 has 17 amino acids. V gave up 1 base and J gave up 0 bases, with 13 bases separating them. CDR3 nucleotide sequence: TGCGCCAGCAGTCAATGTGAGGTTCCCCCCTCTGGAAACACCATATATTTT. Translated: CASSQCEVPPSGNTIYF.

The rearrangement uses TRBV9 and TRBJ2-1; tentative D call: TRBD1 (5 bases). V shed 2 bases and J shed 9 bases, with 12 bases lying between them. The germline V gene encodes CDR1 SGDLS and CDR2 YYNGEE. The CDR3 is 13 amino acids. CDR3 residues: CASSVNQGIEQFF. CDR3 coding DNA: TGTGCCAGCAGCGTGAATCAGGGAATTGAGCAGTTCTTC.